This TCR beta chain derives from a study of patients and donors after allogeneic stem cell transplantation. This clonotype was found a few times. MiXCR, run by TCRdb on the RT-PCR reads, gives a single entry per CDR3 protein. The sample yields fewer than 75,000 distinct CDR3 sequences, 26% seen once. Trimming left V 4 bases short and J 9 bases short, with 12 bases between. Germline V lookup: CDR1 KGHDR, CDR2 SFDVKD. The length of the CDR3 is 13 residues. The receptor's source is a human donor who was either an allogeneic HSCT recipient or a stem cell or donor lymphocyte infusion donor (not recorded which). It is not recorded whose cells these are; they may come from a transplant donor. Sequencing input: blood, either unsorted or a sorted T cell fraction (not recorded which). This rearrangement joins TRBV24-1 to TRBJ1-3; no firm D call. This CDR3 reads CATSEAGGSTIYF. CDR3 DNA sequence: TGTGCCACCAGTGAGGCAGGTGGGAGCACCATATATTTT.